These 12 T cell receptor beta chains originate from one sample sequenced in a study of radiation and T cells in renal cell carcinoma. This sample's time point: baseline pretreatment blood. Treatment specified: 15 Gy SBRT to primary tumor, nephrectomy 4 weeks later. TCRdb's copy holds only in-frame clones and misses some; the assay was immunoSEQ multiplex PCR. Among approximately 110,000 clones, roughly 80% were seen once, and the ten largest hold about 3%. Sample: blood, taken from a patient whose treatment included radiotherapy and nephrectomy. These receptors all stem from a woman aged 60 to 75 with renal cell carcinoma.

A note on this clone: One junction end does not reproduce the germline sequence, and a read error may be involved. V and J are TRBV2 and TRBJ1-6; D gene ambiguous. Looked up from germline, CDR1 is SNHLY and CDR2 is FYNNEI. CDR3 length: 16 amino acids. In DNA, the CDR3 is TGTACCAGCAGTGAAGTTGAGGCAGGAGAGACTTCACCCCTCCACTTT. It translates to CTSSEVEAGETSPLHF.

This clone was counted once. The rearrangement joins TRBV14 to TRBJ1-3; the D gene is possibly TRBD1 (5 bases). CDR1 and CDR2 (germline): SGHDN, FVKESK. This CDR3 is built from 14 residues. The V end lost 1 base, the J end lost 1 base, and 5 bases lay between the germline ends. As DNA, the CDR3 is TGTGCCAGCAGCCAAGGACAGTCTGGAAACACCATATATTTT. Translation: CASSQGQSGNTIYF.

The count of this clone is one. The chain joins TRBV6-5 to TRBJ1-1, with 7 bases matching TRBD1. This CDR3 is built from 12 residues. Germline V gene sequence: CDR1 MNHEY, CDR2 SVGAGI. J lost 3 bases, V lost 7 bases, and 2 bases had no gene match. The chain's CDR3 is CASNTGDTEAFF. CDR3 bases: TGTGCCAGCAACACAGGGGACACTGAAGCTTTCTTT.

The genes are TRBV5-6 and TRBJ2-7; weak D call: TRBD2 (5 bases). Germline assignment: CDR1 SGHDT and CDR2 YYEEEE. Trimming shortened V by 5 bases and J by 0 bases, and 12 bases separated the two germline ends. The CDR3 extends over 14 amino acids. The DNA of the CDR3 is TGTGCCAGCAGGGCTAGCAGGAGCTCCTACGAGCAGTACTTC. As protein: CASRASRSSYEQYF. Full variable domain (outside the CDR3, taken from reference TRBV5-6 and TRBJ2-7): DAGVTQSPTHLIKTRGQQVTLRCSPKSGHDTVSWYQQALGQGPQFIFQYYEEEERQRGNFPDRFSGHQFPNYSSELNVNALLLGDSALYLCASRASRSSYEQYFGPGTRLTVT.

This clone showed up just once. This rearrangement joins TRBV19 to TRBJ1-5, with 7 bases aligning to TRBD1. This CDR3 region has 12 residues. From germline, CDR1 is LNHDA and CDR2 SQIVND (reference sequence). Trimming cost V 6 bases and J 4 bases; bases outside gene matches: 0. Written as DNA, the CDR3 is TGTGCCAGTAGACAGGGGAATCAGCCCCAGCATTTT. As protein: CASRQGNQPQHF.

This clone has just a few counts. This chain uses TRBV6-4 with TRBJ1-1; D remains ambiguous. V dropped 4 bases and J dropped 0 bases, with 6 bases sitting between them. CDR3 size: 13 residues. Germline V CDR1 and CDR2: MRHNA, SNTAGT. The CDR3 sequence: CASSAGVNTEAFF. The CDR3 DNA is TGTGCCAGCAGTGCCGGGGTGAACACTGAAGCTTTCTTT.

This chain links TRBV9 with TRBJ2-5; 9 bases line up with TRBD1. CDR3 length: 16 residues. Germline values: CDR1 SGDLS, CDR2 YYNGEE. After removal of 2 bases from V and 4 bases from J, the junction contained 9 bases not matched to a gene. Here the CDR3 DNA reads TGTGCCAGCAGCGTCGGGACAGGGTACGTTGGAGAGACCCAGTACTTC. It translates to CASSVGTGYVGETQYF.

This clone was seen just once. The chain links TRBV5-4 to TRBJ2-6, with D possibly TRBD1 on 6 matching bases. The CDR3 contains 16 residues. Trimming removed 0 bases from V and 4 bases from J, with 11 bases in between. Germline V gene data show CDR1 as SGHNT and CDR2 as YYREEE (reference sequence). The CDR3 here is CASSLDRAWGANVLTF. In DNA form, the CDR3 reads TGTGCCAGCAGCTTGGACAGGGCTTGGGGGGCCAACGTCCTGACTTTC. The variable domain in full, completed from reference TRBV5-4 and TRBJ2-6, reads ETGVTQSPTHLIKTRGQQVTLRCSSQSGHNTVSWYQQALGQGPQFIFQYYREEENGRGNFPPRFSGLQFPNYSSELNVNALELDDSALYLCASSLDRAWGANVLTFGAGSRLTVL.

The chain has TRBV30 and TRBJ2-1; D is unresolved. CDR3 length: 18 residues. V lost 4 bases and J 0 bases, leaving 22 bases between the germline ends. Germline-derived CDR1 and CDR2 are GTSNPN and SVGIG (reference sequence). The CDR3 spells CAWIDIHRPSSSYNEQFF. The CDR3 bases are TGTGCCTGGATCGACATCCACCGCCCGAGTAGCTCCTACAATGAGCAGTTCTTC.

The chain combines TRBV19 with TRBJ2-5, with 12 bases matching TRBD2. Germline V gene lookup returns CDR1 LNHDA and CDR2 SQIVND (reference sequence). The CDR3 has 17 residues. With 0 bases clipped from V and 6 bases from J, the junction kept 8 bases outside the gene matches. CDR3 in amino acids: CASSIDLAGGFPKTQYF. The CDR3 nucleotides read TGTGCCAGTAGTATAGACCTAGCGGGAGGGTTCCCCAAGACCCAGTACTTC.

The rearrangement links TRBV2 to TRBJ1-1; TRBD1 might be the D (5 bases). This CDR3 region has 13 residues. V dropped 5 bases and J dropped 5 bases, with 12 bases sitting between them. In germline, CDR1 is SNHLY, CDR2 FYNNEI. CDR3 sequence: CASSFDQGTEAFF. The CDR3 DNA reads as TGTGCCAGCAGTTTCGATCAGGGAACTGAAGCTTTCTTT.

The J gene is TRBJ1-1, the V gene TRBV7-8; a possible D gene is TRBD1 (5 bases). Trimming stripped 1 base from V and 0 bases from J, with 12 bases between. Per germline, CDR1 SGHVS and CDR2 FQNEAQ. This CDR3 contains 16 residues. In DNA form, the CDR3 reads TGTGCCAGCAGCTTAGGTGCAGGGCAAGTGAACACTGAAGCTTTCTTT. It is translated as CASSLGAGQVNTEAFF.